These 11 T cell receptor beta chains were all obtained from the same sample, sequenced in a study of cytomegalovirus exposure and HLA in healthy donors. PCR used 60 Vbeta primers and 13 Jbeta primers. Assay: immunoSEQ multiplex PCR; the TCRdb copy retains only in-frame clones and omits some. The data show 200,000 to 250,000 clones, approximately 68% seen once. The sample consisted of PBMCs. Source of these receptors: a woman in her twenties or thirties in good health and CMV-seronegative.

The chain combines TRBV7-9 with TRBJ1-2, with D perhaps TRBD1 (6 bases). CDR3 length: 14 residues. V was shortened by 6 bases and J by 10 bases, with 21 bases between the two germline ends. The germline CDR1 and CDR2 sequences are SEHNR and FQNEAQ (reference sequence). The CDR3 reads CASSSADRRAAYTF. The CDR3 region has the DNA TGTGCCAGCAGTTCCGCGGACAGAAGGGCGGCCTACACCTTC.

This clone was detected once. The chain links TRBV30 to TRBJ2-2; the D gene is possibly TRBD2 (5 bases). With 4 bases removed from V and 0 bases from J, the gap between germline ends came to 9 bases. Germline-derived CDR1 and CDR2 are GTSNPN and SVGIG (reference sequence). This CDR3 is 14 amino acids long. Here the CDR3 reads CAWTSRPNTGELFF. In nucleotides, the CDR3 is TGTGCCTGGACTAGCCGTCCGAACACCGGGGAGCTGTTTTTT.

For this clone: Its ends do not fully match the called genes, so a read error is possible. The same CDR3 arises from other DNA sequences in this sample as well. The chain carries TRBV7-3 and TRBJ2-3; a weak D match, TRBD1 (6 bases). Germline assignment: CDR1 SGHTA and CDR2 FQGTGA. This CDR3 is 12 amino acids long. Written as DNA, the CDR3 is TGTGCTAGCAGCTGGGGGCCGGATACGCAGTATTTT. It is translated as CASSWGPDTQYF.

This sequence joins TRBV6-1 and TRBJ2-7, with a tentative D call TRBD2 (5 bases). The germline V and J ends were trimmed by 2 bases and 2 bases, with 13 bases remaining between them. This CDR3 has 15 residues. Looked up from germline, CDR1 is MNHNS and CDR2 is SASEGT. The CDR3 loop is CASSEPPDLPYEQYF. CDR3 bases: TGTGCCAGCAGTGAACCCCCGGACTTACCCTACGAGCAGTACTTC.

The rearrangement links TRBV7-2 to TRBJ1-6; no firm D call. Trimming cost V 5 bases and J 8 bases, with 10 bases left between them. This CDR3 contains 13 residues. CDR1 SGHTA and CDR2 FQGNSA come from the germline V gene. CDR3 in amino acids: CASSLLGDSPLHF. The CDR3 nucleotides are TGTGCCAGCAGCCTCCTCGGGGATTCACCCCTCCACTTT.

This clone was found a few times. The CDR3 DNA is TGTGCCAGCAGCGTAGACGGGAGAAAGGACAATGAGCAGTTCTTC. Amino acids: CASSVDGRKDNEQFF. This sequence joins TRBV9 and TRBJ2-1; TRBD2 is a possible D gene (6 bases). Germline-derived CDR1 and CDR2 are SGDLS and YYNGEE. This CDR3 comprises 15 residues. V gave up 0 bases and J gave up 5 bases, with 12 bases separating them.

J is TRBJ2-1 and V is TRBV7-2, with D perhaps matching TRBD2 (6 bases). The germline V gene has CDR1 SGHTA and CDR2 FQGNSA. Trimming shortened V by 3 bases and J by 4 bases, and 10 bases separated the two germline ends. The CDR3 length is 14 residues. CDR3 residues: CASSLLAQYNEQFF. CDR3 DNA: TGTGCCAGCAGCTTGCTAGCGCAGTACAATGAGCAGTTCTTC.

This chain connects TRBV19 to TRBJ2-2, with 16 bases fitting TRBD2. The CDR3 has 20 amino acids. Germline V gene lookup returns CDR1 LNHDA and CDR2 SQIVND (reference sequence). Trimming at V came to 4 bases and at J to 4 bases, leaving 12 bases not matched to a gene. Written as DNA, the CDR3 is TGTGCCAGTAGTAACACTCCGGGACTAGCGGGAGGGCGATCCACCGGGGAGCTGTTTTTT. Amino acids: CASSNTPGLAGGRSTGELFF.

The rearrangement uses TRBV4-1 and TRBJ1-1; 9 nucleotides align to TRBD1. There are 15 residues in the CDR3. Germline CDR1 and CDR2: MGHRA and YSYEKL. V was clipped by 3 bases and J by 5 bases; unmatched bases: 7. The CDR3 protein is CASSHLQGASTEAFF. The CDR3 coding sequence is TGCGCCAGCAGCCACCTACAGGGGGCGAGTACTGAAGCTTTCTTT.

This sequence joins TRBV19 and TRBJ1-5; 10 nucleotides agree with TRBD1. Losses at the gene ends were 5 bases for V and 6 bases for J; bases not matched to a gene: 4. The germline V gene encodes CDR1 LNHDA and CDR2 SQIVND (reference sequence). This CDR3 has 14 residues. CDR3 coding DNA: TGTGCCAGTAGTCCGACAGGGGGCAGTCAGCCCCAGCATTTT. It translates to CASSPTGGSQPQHF.

The chain uses TRBV13 and TRBJ1-1, with D unclear. The germline V and J ends were trimmed by 7 bases and 3 bases, with 27 bases remaining between them. CDR3 length: 18 amino acids. The germline CDR1 and CDR2 sequences are PRHDT and FYEKMQ (reference sequence). CDR3 sequence reads: CASTLTGVALTGDTEAFF. In nucleotides, the CDR3 is TGTGCCAGCACCCTAACCGGGGTTGCGCTTACTGGCGACACTGAAGCTTTCTTT.